This T cell receptor beta chain was retrieved from a study of blood T cell repertoires in COVID-19. TCRdb's copy holds only in-frame clones and misses some; the assay was immunoSEQ multiplex PCR. The repertoire includes about 200,000 clones, approximately 92% of them detected once, and roughly 0.56% sits in the top ten. Germline CDR1 reads LNHDA; CDR2 reads SQIVND (reference sequence). The CDR3 covers 14 residues. V shed 6 bases and J 5 bases; nucleotides not matched to a gene: 5. The V and J genes are TRBV19 and TRBJ2-2; 8 bases map to TRBD1. Sequences were obtained from peripheral blood. The source is a man aged 50 to 59 with acute or convalescent COVID-19. CDR3 coding DNA: TGTGCCAGTAGAAAGACAGGGGAAACCGGGGAGCTGTTTTTT. As protein: CASRKTGETGELFF.